This T cell receptor (beta chain) appears in the sequencing data of a study of T-cell memory formation after mild COVID-19. Study-wide context: Largely donor-specific TCR clusters were found. Overall study results and limits: The study found balanced CD4/CD8 in clones contracting day 15 to 85 and a CD4+ lean in later expanders.

From the 5' RACE reads, TCRdb called clonotypes with MiXCR, one entry per CDR3 protein. The data contain about 250,000 distinct CDR3 sequences, 16% of them seen just once; the ten biggest clones take up approximately 3.4%. As to this clonotype: Its antigen is unidentified.

The V gene's germline CDR1 is SGHVT and CDR2 SQSDAQ. V was shortened by 1 base and J by 0 bases, with 19 bases between the two germline ends. The CDR3 has 19 amino acids. V gene TRBV7-4 combines with J gene TRBJ2-1; the D gene could be TRBD1 or TRBD2 (5 bases each). The source material was PBMCs or a T cell subset sorted from them (not recorded which). This clonotype originated in a man between 18 and 35 years old who had mild COVID-19 (a few samples of this study predate the infection). Cell type and time point are not known. As DNA, the CDR3 is TGTGCCAGCAGCTTAGGAGTGGGGCAGGGAGTAAGCTCCTACAATGAGCAGTTCTTC. Protein: CASSLGVGQGVSSYNEQFF.